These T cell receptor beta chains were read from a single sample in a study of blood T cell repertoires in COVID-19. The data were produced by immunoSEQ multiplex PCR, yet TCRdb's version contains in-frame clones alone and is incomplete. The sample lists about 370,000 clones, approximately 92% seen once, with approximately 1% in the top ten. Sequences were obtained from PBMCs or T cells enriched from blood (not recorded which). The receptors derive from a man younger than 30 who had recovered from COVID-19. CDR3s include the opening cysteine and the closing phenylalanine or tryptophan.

CDR3 protein: CAINPGLAGGPSHEQYF; J gene: TRBJ2-7; V gene: TRBV10-3
CDR3 protein: CASSTAGSMNTEAFF; J gene: TRBJ1-1; V gene: TRBV5-4
CDR3 protein: CASSQEASNQPQHF; J gene: TRBJ1-5; V gene: TRBV4-3
CDR3 protein: CASSLSEGTNTEAFF; J gene: TRBJ1-1; V gene: TRBV5-5
CDR3 protein: CASSPGANYGYTF; J gene: TRBJ1-2; V gene: TRBV2
CDR3 protein: CAISERQQGANTEAFF; J gene: TRBJ1-1; V gene: TRBV10-3
CDR3 protein: CASSVGGTSLDTGELFF; J gene: TRBJ2-2; V gene: TRBV11-3
CDR3 protein: CASSLNEYSPLHF; J gene: TRBJ1-6; V gene: TRBV7-3
CDR3 protein: CASSTTGGAYNEQFF; J gene: TRBJ2-1; V gene: TRBV19
CDR3 protein: CASSQGRGYNSPLHF; J gene: TRBJ1-6; V gene: TRBV3-1/TRBV3-2
CDR3 protein: CASSPRRGMNTEAFF; J gene: TRBJ1-1; V gene: TRBV7-9
CDR3 protein: CASRPGHNTEAFF; J gene: TRBJ1-1; V gene: TRBV6-2/TRBV6-3
CDR3 protein: CASNGQEDQPQHF; J gene: TRBJ1-5; V gene: TRBV2
CDR3 protein: CASSVDYGGIYEQYF; J gene: TRBJ2-7; V gene: TRBV9
CDR3 protein: CASSYSNDPGGPLYEQYF; J gene: TRBJ2-7; V gene: TRBV6-2/TRBV6-3
CDR3 protein: CASNVQTNEKLFF; J gene: TRBJ1-4; V gene: TRBV6-5
CDR3 protein: CAIRLSSNEQFF; J gene: TRBJ2-1; V gene: TRBV19
CDR3 protein: CASSGGTERSGNTIYF; J gene: TRBJ1-3; V gene: TRBV7-9
CDR3 protein: CASSVEHGAYEQYF; J gene: TRBJ2-7; V gene: TRBV9
CDR3 protein: CASSQGGDTAYEQYF; J gene: TRBJ2-7; V gene: TRBV4-2
CDR3 protein: CASSLGQGKSGYTF; J gene: TRBJ1-2; V gene: TRBV27
CDR3 protein: CASSQGDYLAYEQYF; J gene: TRBJ2-7; V gene: TRBV7-8
CDR3 protein: CASSLATVGETQYF; J gene: TRBJ2-5; V gene: TRBV28
CDR3 protein: CASRSTGTGAEKLFF; J gene: TRBJ1-4; V gene: TRBV10-1
CDR3 protein: CASSEPSAEPYNEQFF; J gene: TRBJ2-1; V gene: TRBV25-1
CDR3 protein: CASSSGVGTGYEKLFF; J gene: TRBJ1-4; V gene: TRBV28
CDR3 protein: CASSYRQAFNYGYTF; J gene: TRBJ1-2; V gene: TRBV6-2/TRBV6-3
CDR3 protein: CASSLSQPGLAVFNEQFF; J gene: TRBJ2-1; V gene: TRBV7-3
CDR3 protein: CASSYRPMGAFDVLTF; J gene: TRBJ2-6; V gene: TRBV6-5
CDR3 protein: CASSLGANTGELFF; J gene: TRBJ2-2; V gene: TRBV5-8
CDR3 protein: CASSSQGLFSNQPQHF; J gene: TRBJ1-5; V gene: TRBV7-2
CDR3 protein: CARGGVRGSQHF; J gene: TRBJ1-5; V gene: TRBV19
CDR3 protein: CASSTALRLTEAFF; J gene: TRBJ1-1; V gene: TRBV3-1/TRBV3-2
CDR3 protein: CASSLSSGDPEQFF; J gene: TRBJ2-1; V gene: TRBV7-3
CDR3 protein: CAASKQGTETQYF; J gene: TRBJ2-5; V gene: TRBV15
CDR3 protein: CASSGASVGIDEQYF; J gene: TRBJ2-7; V gene: TRBV11-2
CDR3 protein: CASSLAGGRGNTIYF; J gene: TRBJ1-3; V gene: TRBV5-4
CDR3 protein: CASSSPQTTGFNYGYTF; J gene: TRBJ1-2; V gene: TRBV6-2/TRBV6-3
CDR3 protein: CASSFEGGYEQYF; J gene: TRBJ2-7; V gene: TRBV12-3/TRBV12-4
CDR3 protein: CASSQGGAGGYNEQFF; J gene: TRBJ2-1; V gene: TRBV4-2
CDR3 protein: CASSLRGEGTGELFF; J gene: TRBJ2-2; V gene: TRBV7-2
CDR3 protein: CASRGGAPRSYEQYF; J gene: TRBJ2-7; V gene: TRBV28
CDR3 protein: CAISQGFGSGANVLTF; J gene: TRBJ2-6; V gene: TRBV10-3
CDR3 protein: CASSLRSGTEETQYF; J gene: TRBJ2-5; V gene: TRBV18
CDR3 protein: CASSQGTGEQPQHF; J gene: TRBJ1-5; V gene: TRBV6-5
CDR3 protein: CASSSRGEQYF; J gene: TRBJ2-7; V gene: TRBV5-1
CDR3 protein: CASSTRQGLNSPLHF; J gene: TRBJ1-6; V gene: TRBV6-5
CDR3 protein: CASRSQGPGDQYF; J gene: TRBJ2-5; V gene: TRBV6-5
CDR3 protein: CASSSTRDSSYEQYF; J gene: TRBJ2-7; V gene: TRBV11-2